One sample yielded the 12 T cell receptor beta chains listed below, sequenced in a study of cytomegalovirus exposure and HLA in healthy donors (dated by TCRdb to about 2017). Library method: the immunoSEQ multiplex PCR assay. For the multiplex PCR, a mixture combining 60 forward primers for TCR Vbeta segments and 13 reverse primers for TCR Jbeta segments was used. TCRdb holds this immuneACCESS table with in-frame rearrangements only. Some clones are missing; in checked studies, unresolved V genes explain under half, and the rest has no known cause. The sample includes 130,000 to 150,000 clones, with approximately 84% observed a single time. 9.7% of the sample goes to the ten largest clones. The sample comprised PBMCs. The source is a woman aged 55-70 years in good health and CMV-seropositive.

The chain uses TRBV30 and TRBJ2-3, with 12 bases that match TRBD2. CDR3 length equals 18 residues. The V gene end was trimmed by 1 base and the J gene end by 3 bases; junction bases not matched to a gene: 11. Germline V CDR1 and CDR2: GTSNPN, SVGIG (reference sequence). CDR3 DNA: TGTGCCTGGAGTGGCGGACTAGCGGGACGCCTGGCGACAGATACGCAGTATTTT. Amino acids: CAWSGGLAGRLATDTQYF. The full variable domain, its missing parts supplied by reference TRBV30 and TRBJ2-3, is SQTIHQWPATLVQPVGSPLSLECTVEGTSNPNLYWYRQAAGRGLQLLFYSVGIGQISSEVPQNLSASRPQDRQFILSSKKLLLSDSGFYLCAWSGGLAGRLATDTQYFGPGTRLTVL.

The chain couples TRBV4-2 to TRBJ2-1, with D perhaps matching TRBD2 (6 bases). V was clipped by 4 bases and J by 7 bases, with 17 bases between them. The CDR3 spans 15 residues. The germline CDR1 and CDR2 sequences are LGHNA and YNFKEQ. CDR3 amino acids: CASSLLGGPGNEQFF. In DNA, the CDR3 is TGTGCCAGCAGCCTTTTGGGAGGCCCAGGAAATGAGCAGTTCTTC.

J is TRBJ2-3 and V is TRBV7-2, with D unresolved. Trimming pared 5 bases from V and 4 bases from J, leaving 10 bases between. This CDR3 has 13 amino acids. Germline V gives CDR1 SGHTA, CDR2 FQGNSA. CDR3: CASSPSPSDTQYF. As DNA, the CDR3 is TGTGCCAGCAGCCCCTCCCCCTCAGATACGCAGTATTTT.

The genes are TRBV27 and TRBJ2-3, with TRBD1 identical over 9 bases. The V segment lost 2 bases and the J segment 0 bases; nucleotides outside the gene matches: 6. The CDR3 runs 17 residues. The germline V gene has CDR1 MNHEY and CDR2 SMNVEV (reference sequence). In DNA, the CDR3 is TGTGCCAGCAGTTTACGACAGGGGGTCAGTAGCACAGATACGCAGTATTTT. Translated, it gives CASSLRQGVSSTDTQYF.

This clone appeared once. This chain joins TRBV15 and TRBJ1-5; tentative D call: TRBD1 (5 bases). Trimming took off 2 bases at V and 2 bases at J, with 10 bases between the two ends. The CDR3 consists of 15 residues. The germline CDR1 and CDR2 sequences are LNHNV and YYDKDF (reference sequence). The CDR3 loop is CATSRRGYGNQPQHF. For the CDR3, the DNA is TGTGCCACCAGCAGAAGGGGTTATGGCAATCAGCCCCAGCATTTT.

The V gene is TRBV6-1, the J gene TRBJ2-2, with 9 bases lining up with TRBD2. The germline CDR1 and CDR2 sequences are MNHNS and SASEGT. The CDR3 extends over 19 amino acids. V shed 4 bases and J 4 bases; nucleotides not matched to a gene: 16. CDR3 residues: CASSARPPGVAGVTGELFF. For the CDR3, the DNA is TGTGCCAGCAGTGCCCGCCCGCCGGGGGTAGCGGGAGTCACCGGGGAGCTGTTTTTT.

This sequence joins TRBV4-1 and TRBJ2-3, with TRBD2 identical over 10 bases. V gave up 3 bases and J gave up 7 bases; unmatched junction bases: 4. Germline lookup yields CDR1 MGHRA and CDR2 YSYEKL. This CDR3 region has 14 residues. The CDR3 region is CASSQGLARYTQYF. As DNA, the CDR3 is TGCGCCAGCAGCCAGGGACTAGCGCGCTATACGCAGTATTTT.

V gene TRBV5-5 combines with J gene TRBJ2-1, with D perhaps matching TRBD2 (5 bases). The CDR3 sequence is 15 residues long. The V end lost 4 bases, the J end lost 5 bases, and 16 bases lay between the germline ends. Per germline, CDR1 SGHKS and CDR2 YYEKEE (reference sequence). The CDR3 spells CASSPSGEYHNEQFF. CDR3 in DNA: TGTGCCAGCAGCCCAAGTGGGGAGTACCACAATGAGCAGTTCTTC.

The chain couples TRBV1 to TRBJ1-5; no check of the table's D call, TRBD1, against the DNA was made. TRBV1 is deemed a pseudogene. The CDR3 is 15 residues long. The CDR3 is CTSSQADSYNQPQHF. DNA for the CDR3: TGCACCAGCAGCCAAGCGGACAGCTACAATCAGCCCCAGCATTTT.

The CDR3 loop is CASSLEASNEQFF. The CDR3 coding sequence is TGTGCCAGCAGCTTAGAGGCTAGCAATGAGCAGTTCTTC. The chain employs TRBV7-9 and TRBJ2-1; no clear D gene. V was clipped by 1 base and J by 6 bases, with 7 bases between them. Germline V lookup: CDR1 SEHNR, CDR2 FQNEAQ (reference sequence). This CDR3 region has 13 residues. Full variable domain (missing parts from reference TRBV7-9 and TRBJ2-1): DTGVSQNPRHKITKRGQNVTFRCDPISEHNRLYWYRQTLGQGPEFLTYFQNEAQLEKSRLLSDRFSAERPKGSFSTLEIQRTEQGDSAMYLCASSLEASNEQFFGPGTRLTVL.

As concerns this clone: One end of the junction fails to match germline, which may point to a read error. V usage is TRBV4-1 and J usage is TRBJ2-7; 8 nucleotides align to TRBD2. Germline V CDR1 and CDR2: MGHRA, YSYEKL. CDR3 length: 14 residues. The CDR3 protein is CAGSQGAGGEEQYF. The CDR3 nucleotides are TGCGCCGGCAGCCAAGGGGCGGGAGGAGAAGAGCAGTACTTC.

The rearrangement uses TRBV2 and TRBJ2-2; TRBD1 matches 8 bases. V lost 5 bases to trimming and J lost 0 bases; unmatched junction nucleotides: 8. Germline-derived CDR1 and CDR2 are SNHLY and FYNNEI. This CDR3 contains 17 residues. CDR3 amino acids: CASSPTSTGANTGELFF. CDR3 coding DNA: TGTGCCAGCAGTCCAACCTCGACAGGGGCGAACACCGGGGAGCTGTTTTTT.